Following are 14 T cell receptor beta chains from one sample sequenced in a study of T cells after yellow fever vaccination. TCRdb re-analysed the 5' RACE reads in MiXCR, keeping a single row per CDR3 protein. The repertoire holds about 360,000 distinct CDR3 sequences, roughly 6.1% seen once, with approximately 16% in the top ten. The sequences come from PBMCs, collected 5 days after the yellow fever booster vaccination. The receptor source for this set is a man aged 30-40 years who received the YFV17D yellow fever vaccine.

CDR3: CASSPAIYEQYF. As DNA, the CDR3 is TGTGCCAGCAGTCCCGCGATCTACGAGCAGTACTTC. This sequence joins TRBV6-6 and TRBJ2-7; D remains unclear. The CDR3 has 12 amino acids. Trimming removed 5 bases at V and 3 bases at J, with 8 bases between. CDR1 MNHNY and CDR2 SVGAGI come from the germline V gene (reference sequence).

This clonotype was seen repeatedly, ten times or more. This sequence joins TRBV5-1 and TRBJ2-2; TRBD1 matches at 7 bases. V gave up 5 bases and J gave up 7 bases; unmatched junction bases: 5. Germline-derived CDR1 and CDR2 are SGHRS and YFSETQ. CDR3 length equals 13 residues. The CDR3 DNA sequence: TGCGCCAGCAGACAGGGGCGAGACGGGGAGCTGTTTTTT. Protein sequence: CASRQGRDGELFF.

This clonotype has ten or more counts. Here the CDR3 reads CASRPGRISGNTIYF. The CDR3 bases are TGTGCCAGCAGGCCGGGACGGATCTCTGGAAACACCATATATTTT. The V gene is TRBV2, the J gene TRBJ1-3; TRBD1 is a possible D gene (5 bases). CDR1 is SNHLY and CDR2 is FYNNEI in the germline V gene. Trimming took 6 bases from V and 0 from J, leaving 12 bases between them. There are 15 residues in the CDR3.

This chain joins TRBV9 and TRBJ2-7; 11 bases agree with TRBD2. J lost 2 bases, V lost 3 bases, and 4 bases had no gene match. CDR3 length: 15 amino acids. CDR1 SGDLS and CDR2 YYNGEE come from the germline V gene. CDR3 region: CASSGGLAATYEQYF. As DNA, the CDR3 is TGTGCCAGCAGCGGGGGACTAGCGGCGACCTACGAGCAGTACTTC.

The CDR3 sequence is CATRGPDREQETQYF. In nucleotides, the CDR3 is TGTGCCACCAGAGGACCCGACAGGGAGCAAGAGACCCAGTACTTC. The rearrangement joins TRBV24-1 to TRBJ2-5, with 7 bases that match TRBD1. Germline V gene lookup returns CDR1 KGHDR and CDR2 SFDVKD. The CDR3 has 15 residues. V shed 7 bases, J shed 2 bases, and the junction held 9 bases outside the gene matches.

This chain connects TRBV11-2 to TRBJ2-1; 9 bases line up with TRBD1. CDR1 is SGHAT, CDR2 FQNNGV, per germline. V lost 0 bases to trimming and J lost 9 bases; unmatched junction nucleotides: 9. The length of the CDR3 is 16 residues. CDR3 protein: CASSLEPGQGYGEQFF. As DNA, the CDR3 is TGTGCCAGCAGCTTAGAACCGGGACAGGGCTATGGTGAGCAGTTCTTC. Full variable domain (missing parts from reference TRBV11-2 and TRBJ2-1): EAGVAQSPRYKIIEKRQSVAFWCNPISGHATLYWYQQILGQGPKLLIQFQNNGVVDDSQLPKDRFSAERLKGVDSTLKIQPAKLEDSAVYLCASSLEPGQGYGEQFFGPGTRLTVL.

This clonotype was found a few times. J is TRBJ2-6 and V is TRBV7-9; perhaps TRBD2 as D (5 bases). The CDR3 has 15 residues. The germline V and J ends were trimmed by 3 bases and 0 bases, with 6 bases remaining between them. Germline V gives CDR1 SEHNR, CDR2 FQNEAQ (reference sequence). The DNA for the CDR3 is TGTGCCAGCAGCTTTGGAGGCTCTGGGGCCAACGTCCTGACTTTC. This codes for CASSFGGSGANVLTF.

This clonotype was counted at least ten times. The rearrangement uses TRBV5-1 and TRBJ2-2; TRBD2 agrees at 7 bases. CDR3 length equals 15 residues. V shed 2 bases and J 0 bases; nucleotides not matched to a gene: 1. CDR1 SGHRS and CDR2 YFSETQ come from the germline V gene. The DNA for the CDR3 is TGCGCCAGCAGCTTCGGGACTACGAACACCGGGGAGCTGTTTTTT. Amino acids: CASSFGTTNTGELFF.

This clonotype was detected only a few times. The chain employs TRBV28 and TRBJ1-2; TRBD1 aligns across 7 bases. CDR1 is MDHEN, CDR2 SYDVKM, per germline. CDR3 size: 13 residues. Losses at the gene ends were 5 bases for V and 3 bases for J; bases not matched to a gene: 3. CDR3 in DNA: TGTGCCAGCAGTAAAGACAGGGACTATGGCTACACCTTC. Translated, it gives CASSKDRDYGYTF.

This clonotype was seen a handful of times. The chain combines TRBV5-1 with TRBJ1-1; no definite D call. The germline V and J ends were trimmed by 1 base and 0 bases, with 7 bases remaining between them. The germline gives CDR1 SGHRS, CDR2 YFSETQ. The CDR3 covers 14 residues. The CDR3 protein is CASSLLGMNTEAFF. CDR3 nucleotides: TGCGCCAGCAGCTTGCTAGGAATGAACACTGAAGCTTTCTTT.

This clonotype was seen ten or more times. This chain connects TRBV24-1 to TRBJ2-1; D remains ambiguous. The germline V gene has CDR1 KGHDR and CDR2 SFDVKD. The CDR3 length is 15 residues. The V and J ends lost 4 bases and 12 bases respectively, with 21 bases between them. The CDR3 region has the DNA TGTGCCACCAGTGACCCCCTTGCCGACTCCGTCGGGCAGTTCTTC. Residues: CATSDPLADSVGQFF.

This clonotype has a count of ten or more. The chain carries TRBV12-3 or TRBV12-4 and TRBJ1-1, with a weak D call TRBD1 (6 bases). This CDR3 has 14 amino acids. V gave up 6 bases and J gave up 1 base, with 12 bases separating them. The CDR3 DNA reads as TGTGCCAGCAGCCCGACAGGTCAGAACACTGAAGCTTTCTTT. This codes for CASSPTGQNTEAFF.

This clonotype was seen at least ten times. The V call is TRBV30, the J call TRBJ2-1; D remains ambiguous. CDR1 and CDR2 (germline): GTSNPN, SVGIG (reference sequence). Trimming stripped 0 bases from V and 9 bases from J, with 9 bases between. CDR3 length: 12 amino acids. The CDR3 protein is CAWSVSSAEQFF. The CDR3 DNA is TGTGCCTGGAGTGTCTCTTCTGCTGAGCAGTTCTTC. The entire variable domain, with the rest obtained from reference TRBV30 and TRBJ2-1, is as follows: SQTIHQWPATLVQPVGSPLSLECTVEGTSNPNLYWYRQAAGRGLQLLFYSVGIGQISSEVPQNLSASRPQDRQFILSSKKLLLSDSGFYLCAWSVSSAEQFFGPGTRLTVL.

This clonotype was detected only a few times. J is TRBJ2-2 and V is TRBV5-1; 8 positions match TRBD1. Trimming cost V 4 bases and J 6 bases; bases outside gene matches: 8. The CDR3 totals 15 residues. In germline, CDR1 is SGHRS, CDR2 YFSETQ. CDR3 DNA: TGCGCCAGCAGCCATAGACAGGGGATGGCCGGGGAGCTGTTTTTT. Residues: CASSHRQGMAGELFF.